Below, 21 T cell receptor beta chains from the same sample are listed, as sequenced in a study of blood T cell repertoires in COVID-19. Assay used: immunoSEQ multiplex PCR; TCRdb lists only in-frame clones, some missing. The sample carries 300,000 to 400,000 clones, roughly 90% recorded once. Input material: peripheral blood. The receptor set was obtained from a woman aged 70-85 years with COVID-19, enrolled during active disease.

J is TRBJ2-7 and V is TRBV19; 10 bases align to TRBD1. In germline, CDR1 is LNHDA, CDR2 SQIVND (reference sequence). V shed 4 bases and J 4 bases; nucleotides not matched to a gene: 10. The CDR3 runs 16 residues. CDR3 nucleotides: TGTGCCAGTAGTAAAGTTGGGGACAGGGGCCTTTACGAGCAGTACTTC. Its translation is CASSKVGDRGLYEQYF.

This clone was seen just once. The chain combines TRBV2 with TRBJ2-1; TRBD2 matches 8 bases. V was pared by 5 bases and J by 7 bases, with 7 bases of the junction left unmatched. From germline, CDR1 is SNHLY and CDR2 FYNNEI. The CDR3 extends over 14 amino acids. The CDR3 coding sequence is TGTGCCAGCAGTTACCGGGGGGGCCGAAATGAGCAGTTCTTC. Protein: CASSYRGGRNEQFF.

This sequence joins TRBV18 and TRBJ1-1, with D perhaps matching TRBD1 (5 bases). Deletions cut 6 bases from V and 4 bases from J, with 12 bases between. This CDR3 is built from 13 residues. CDR1 is KGHSH, CDR2 LQKENI, per germline. CDR3 region: CASSLLGGTEAFF. CDR3 in DNA: TGTGCCAGCTCCTTACTGGGGGGCACTGAAGCTTTCTTT.

This rearrangement joins TRBV5-6 to TRBJ1-6; D call uncertain. CDR3 length equals 15 residues. The germline V gene has CDR1 SGHDT and CDR2 YYEEEE. Trimming took off 4 bases at V and 7 bases at J, with 15 bases between the two ends. CDR3 DNA: TGTGCCAGCAGCGGCTTTGGAGTAGACAATTCACCCCTCCACTTT. This encodes CASSGFGVDNSPLHF.

The rearrangement joins TRBV9 to TRBJ2-7; 10 bases line up with TRBD1. CDR3 length: 14 amino acids. Losses at the gene ends were 4 bases for V and 4 bases for J; bases not matched to a gene: 5. Per the germline V gene, CDR1 is SGDLS and CDR2 is YYNGEE. Here the CDR3 reads CASSPRDRGYEQYF. Written as DNA, the CDR3 is TGTGCCAGCAGCCCCCGGGACAGGGGTTACGAGCAGTACTTC.

Only a few counts were recorded for this clone. The CDR3 DNA follows: TGTGCCAGTAGTATACCCGGGACTGCGAGTTTTGAAGCTTTCTTT. Residues: CASSIPGTASFEAFF. The rearrangement joins TRBV19 to TRBJ1-1; the D gene is possibly TRBD1 (5 bases). The CDR3 runs to 15 residues. Germline V gives CDR1 LNHDA, CDR2 SQIVND (reference sequence). The V gene lost 2 bases and the J gene lost 7 bases, with 17 bases spanning the gap.

The V and J genes are TRBV5-8 and TRBJ1-6; 11 bases map to TRBD1. CDR1 is SGHTS and CDR2 is YDEGEE in the germline V gene. The CDR3 runs to 17 residues. J lost 7 bases, V lost 3 bases, and 9 bases had no gene match. In nucleotides, the CDR3 is TGTGCCAGCAGCTCGGGGACAGGGGGAACCTTGAATTCACCCCTCCACTTT. This gives the protein CASSSGTGGTLNSPLHF. Variable domain in full (rest from reference TRBV5-8 and TRBJ1-6): EAGVTQSPTHLIKTRGQQATLRCSPISGHTSVYWYQQALGLGLQFLLWYDEGEERNRGNFPPRFSGRQFPNYSSELNVNALELEDSALYLCASSSGTGGTLNSPLHFGNGTRLTVT.

The V call is TRBV30, the J call TRBJ2-1, with TRBD2 matching over 13 bases. The CDR3 is 14 amino acids. Germline CDR1 is GTSNPN and CDR2 is SVGIG (reference sequence). V shed 5 bases, J shed 4 bases, and the junction held 2 bases outside the gene matches. CDR3 region: CAWGTSGAYNEQFF. As DNA, the CDR3 is TGTGCCTGGGGGACTAGCGGGGCTTACAATGAGCAGTTCTTC.

This clone was picked up one time. This chain connects TRBV19 to TRBJ2-7; 8 bases agree with TRBD2. Germline assignment: CDR1 LNHDA and CDR2 SQIVND (reference sequence). This CDR3 spans 15 amino acids. Trimming cost V 1 base and J 0 bases; bases outside gene matches: 2. CDR3 residues: CASSIAGGTSYEQYF. In DNA, the CDR3 is TGTGCCAGTAGTATAGCGGGGGGGACCTCCTACGAGCAGTACTTC.

The chain uses TRBV21-1 and TRBJ2-1; TRBD1 reflects the table's D call only, with no check against the DNA. TRBV21-1 is described as a pseudogene. CDR3 size: 18 residues. CDR3 loop: CASSKDRGHSPSYNEQFF. In DNA form, the CDR3 reads TGTGCCAGCAGCAAAGACAGGGGCCATTCCCCCTCCTACAATGAGCAGTTCTTC.

The chain carries TRBV7-2 and TRBJ2-1, with 13 bases that match TRBD2. J was trimmed by 0 bases and V by 8 bases; bases with no gene match: 4. This CDR3 comprises 16 residues. CDR1 and CDR2 (germline): SGHTA, FQGNSA. The CDR3 bases are TGTGCCAGCCGGACTAGCGGGGGAAGCTCCTACAATGAGCAGTTCTTC. Translation gives CASRTSGGSSYNEQFF.

This chain links TRBV12-5 with TRBJ2-2, with 8 bases identical to TRBD2. The germline V gene has CDR1 LGHNT and CDR2 FRNRAP. The CDR3 contains 15 residues. The J segment lost 2 bases and the V segment lost 6 bases, leaving 5 bases of the junction unmatched. This CDR3 is CASGSGLGNTGELFF. The DNA of the CDR3 is TGTGCTAGTGGCTCGGGACTAGGAAACACCGGGGAGCTGTTTTTT. Variable domain in full (rest from reference TRBV12-5 and TRBJ2-2): DARVTQTPRHKVTEMGQEVTMRCQPILGHNTVFWYRQTMMQGLELLAYFRNRAPLDDSGMPKDRFSAEMPDATLATLKIQPSEPRDSAVYFCASGSGLGNTGELFFGEGSRLTVL.

As concerns this clone: Other DNA sequences in this sample translate to the same CDR3. This chain connects TRBV2 to TRBJ1-6; D unclear. Trimming stripped 1 base from V and 0 bases from J, with 7 bases between. Looked up from germline, CDR1 is SNHLY and CDR2 is FYNNEI. This CDR3 region has 16 residues. The CDR3 region is CASSEGRSSYNSPLHF. CDR3 in DNA: TGTGCCAGCAGTGAAGGGAGGAGCTCCTATAATTCACCCCTCCACTTT.

The chain is built from TRBV18 and TRBJ1-1; 7 bases agree with TRBD1. Per germline, CDR1 KGHSH and CDR2 LQKENI. CDR3 length: 17 residues. V shed 4 bases, J shed 1 base, and the junction held 12 bases outside the gene matches. The DNA for the CDR3 is TGTGCCAGCTCACGGGACAGAGGAGCTTTAACGAACACTGAAGCTTTCTTT. Its translation is CASSRDRGALTNTEAFF.

As regards this clone: Other DNA sequences in the same sample also yield this CDR3. This chain's CDR3 is CASSLDRYGYTF. CDR3 nucleotides: TGTGCCAGCAGCTTGGACAGATATGGCTACACCTTC. V usage is TRBV5-4 and J usage is TRBJ1-2, with no clear D. Germline V gene data show CDR1 as SGHNT and CDR2 as YYREEE (reference sequence). This CDR3 has 12 amino acids. V was shortened by 0 bases and J by 5 bases, with 5 bases between the two germline ends. Filled out from reference TRBV5-4 and TRBJ1-2, the complete variable domain reads ETGVTQSPTHLIKTRGQQVTLRCSSQSGHNTVSWYQQALGQGPQFIFQYYREEENGRGNFPPRFSGLQFPNYSSELNVNALELDDSALYLCASSLDRYGYTFGSGTRLTVV.

In its sample, this clone was seen once. The V and J genes are TRBV5-1 and TRBJ1-1, with 10 bases matching TRBD1. The CDR3 has 15 residues. Germline CDR1 and CDR2: SGHRS and YFSETQ. The V gene end was trimmed by 3 bases and the J gene end by 5 bases; junction bases not matched to a gene: 7. The CDR3 DNA reads TGCGCCAGCAGCTCCGGGACAGGGGTTCGGACTGAAGCTTTCTTT. Translated: CASSSGTGVRTEAFF.

This chain joins TRBV19 and TRBJ1-2, with TRBD1 identical over 8 bases. The V and J ends lost 3 bases and 4 bases, in that order; junction bases with no gene match: 7. CDR3 length: 15 amino acids. Germline V gene sequence: CDR1 LNHDA, CDR2 SQIVND (reference sequence). The CDR3: CASSIPGQESYGYTF. The CDR3 region has the DNA TGTGCCAGTAGTATCCCGGGACAGGAGTCCTATGGCTACACCTTC. Together with reference TRBV19 and TRBJ1-2, the CDR3 gives the full variable domain: DGGITQSPKYLFRKEGQNVTLSCEQNLNHDAMYWYRQDPGQGLRLIYYSQIVNDFQKGDIAEGYSVSREKKESFPLTVTSAQKNPTAFYLCASSIPGQESYGYTFGSGTRLTVV.

The J gene is TRBJ1-2, the V gene TRBV29-1; 12 bases map to TRBD1. The trim removed 1 base at V and 4 bases at J, leaving 1 base unmatched. Germline V gives CDR1 SQVTM, CDR2 ANQGSEA. CDR3 size: 14 residues. The DNA for the CDR3 is TGCAGCGTTGAAGGGGACAGGGGGCCCTATGGCTACACCTTC. It is translated as CSVEGDRGPYGYTF.

This chain links TRBV5-8 with TRBJ1-1, with D perhaps TRBD1 (6 bases). Trimming removed 4 bases at V and 0 bases at J, with 13 bases between. Germline CDR1 and CDR2: SGHTS and YDEGEE. The CDR3 has 15 amino acids. CDR3 residues: CASSITGFMNTEAFF. In nucleotides, the CDR3 is TGTGCCAGCAGCATTACAGGGTTCATGAACACTGAAGCTTTCTTT.

The V call is TRBV7-2, the J call TRBJ2-1, with 10 bases identical to TRBD2. Germline CDR1 is SGHTA and CDR2 is FQGNSA. The CDR3 runs to 16 residues. V shed 4 bases and J 6 bases; nucleotides not matched to a gene: 9. The CDR3 loop is CASSSQRGGQTNEQFF. DNA for the CDR3: TGTGCCAGCAGCTCACAGCGGGGGGGCCAGACCAATGAGCAGTTCTTC.

The chain carries TRBV2 and TRBJ1-2; D possibly corresponds to TRBD1 (6 bases). CDR1 is SNHLY, CDR2 FYNNEI, per germline. V shed 4 bases and J shed 8 bases, with 17 bases lying between them. The CDR3 runs 14 residues. The CDR3 sequence is CASSGDTTNGGYTF. The CDR3 region has the DNA TGTGCCAGCAGTGGGGACACGACTAATGGGGGCTACACCTTC.